This is a list of T cell receptor beta chains from one sample in a study of blood T cell repertoires in COVID-19. Only in-frame clones appear in the TCRdb table, and some are missing; sequencing was by immunoSEQ multiplex PCR. This sample has roughly 240,000 clones, with about nine tenths found just once. Sequencing was performed on peripheral blood. These receptors originate from a woman aged 55-70 years who had recovered from COVID-19. CDR3s include the opening cysteine and the closing phenylalanine or tryptophan. D genes are given only for firm matches. Rows give clone size only sometimes, using once, few, many, or a class for an expanded clone.

v_call: TRBV5-1
d_call: TRBD1
clone_size: NA
j_call: TRBJ1-4
cdr3_aa: CASSLGTGSEKLFF
cdr3_nt: TGCGCCAGCAGCTTGGGGACAGGGTCAGAAAAACTGTTTTTT

v_call: TRBV7-8
d_call: NA
clone_size: NA
j_call: TRBJ2-1
cdr3_aa: CASSGGASYNEQFF
cdr3_nt: TGTGCCAGCAGCGGGGGGGCTTCTTACAATGAGCAGTTCTTC

v_call: TRBV28
d_call: NA
clone_size: NA
j_call: TRBJ2-7
cdr3_aa: CASSRTPYEQYF
cdr3_nt: TGTGCCAGCAGCCGGACTCCCTACGAGCAGTACTTC

v_call: TRBV5-1
d_call: NA
clone_size: NA
j_call: TRBJ2-5
cdr3_aa: CASSLVFETQYF
cdr3_nt: TGCGCCAGCAGCTTGGTATTTGAGACCCAGTACTTC

v_call: TRBV27
d_call: NA
clone_size: NA
j_call: TRBJ2-7
cdr3_aa: CASSFFRAAEQYF
cdr3_nt: TGTGCCAGCAGTTTCTTCCGCGCGGCCGAGCAGTACTTC

v_call: TRBV27
d_call: TRBD1
clone_size: NA
j_call: TRBJ1-4
cdr3_aa: CASSLFRGAYDEKLFF
cdr3_nt: TGTGCCAGCAGTTTGTTCAGGGGGGCGTACGATGAAAAACTGTTTTTT

v_call: TRBV7-8
d_call: TRBD1
clone_size: NA
j_call: TRBJ1-6
cdr3_aa: CASSQYRDRDSPLHF
cdr3_nt: TGTGCCAGCAGCCAATATCGGGACAGGGATTCACCCCTCCACTTT

v_call: TRBV6-5
d_call: NA
clone_size: NA
j_call: TRBJ1-6
cdr3_aa: CASSYYSSNSPLHF
cdr3_nt: TGTGCCAGCAGTTACTACAGTTCTAATTCACCCCTCCACTTT

v_call: TRBV7-9
d_call: TRBD1
clone_size: few
j_call: TRBJ1-2
cdr3_aa: CASSPTGGNYGYTF
cdr3_nt: TGTGCCAGCAGCCCGACAGGGGGCAATTATGGCTACACCTTC

v_call: TRBV9
d_call: TRBD1
clone_size: NA
j_call: TRBJ2-2
cdr3_aa: CASSVNQGAQLKTWELFF
cdr3_nt: TGTGCCAGCAGCGTAAATCAGGGGGCGCAGTTAAAGACTTGGGAGCTGTTTTTT

v_call: TRBV3-1/TRBV3-2
d_call: NA
clone_size: NA
j_call: TRBJ1-1
cdr3_aa: CASSFPERDTEAFF
cdr3_nt: TGTGCCAGCAGCTTCCCCGAGAGGGACACTGAAGCTTTCTTT

v_call: TRBV3-1/TRBV3-2
d_call: NA
clone_size: NA
j_call: TRBJ1-1
cdr3_aa: CASSQRGAGAFF
cdr3_nt: TGTGCCAGCAGCCAACGGGGGGCGGGAGCTTTCTTT

v_call: TRBV29-1
d_call: NA
clone_size: NA
j_call: TRBJ1-4
cdr3_aa: CSVEIREKLFF
cdr3_nt: TGCAGCGTTGAAATCAGGGAAAAACTGTTTTTT

v_call: TRBV6-5
d_call: TRBD1
clone_size: NA
j_call: TRBJ2-3
cdr3_aa: CASRDRVVDTQYF
cdr3_nt: TGTGCCAGCCGGGACAGGGTAGTAGATACGCAGTATTTT

v_call: TRBV6-5
d_call: NA
clone_size: NA
j_call: TRBJ1-1
cdr3_aa: CASSYSRRGGTEAFF
cdr3_nt: TGTGCCAGCAGTTACTCCCGACGGGGGGGCACTGAAGCTTTCTTT

v_call: TRBV27
d_call: NA
clone_size: few
j_call: TRBJ1-2
cdr3_aa: CASPTTVNYGYTF
cdr3_nt: TGTGCCAGCCCAACGACAGTAAACTATGGCTACACCTTC

v_call: TRBV5-4
d_call: TRBD1
clone_size: NA
j_call: TRBJ2-2
cdr3_aa: CASSGGQYTGELFF
cdr3_nt: TGTGCCAGCAGCGGGGGACAGTACACCGGGGAGCTGTTTTTT

v_call: TRBV18
d_call: NA
clone_size: NA
j_call: TRBJ2-1
cdr3_aa: CASSSGTPSYNEQFF
cdr3_nt: TGTGCCAGCTCATCCGGGACACCTTCCTACAATGAGCAGTTCTTC

v_call: TRBV5-1
d_call: TRBD2
clone_size: NA
j_call: TRBJ2-3
cdr3_aa: CASSFSGTSTDTQYF
cdr3_nt: TGCGCCAGCAGCTTTAGCGGGACTAGCACAGATACGCAGTATTTT

v_call: TRBV4-3
d_call: NA
clone_size: NA
j_call: TRBJ2-6
cdr3_aa: CASSQGGARSGANVLTF
cdr3_nt: TGCGCCAGCAGCCAAGGCGGAGCACGCTCTGGGGCCAACGTCCTGACTTTC

v_call: TRBV5-8
d_call: TRBD1
clone_size: NA
j_call: TRBJ1-5
cdr3_aa: CASSLYGDRGNQPQHF
cdr3_nt: TGTGCCAGCAGCTTGTATGGGGACAGGGGAAACCAGCCCCAGCATTTT

v_call: TRBV7-2
d_call: NA
clone_size: NA
j_call: TRBJ1-4
cdr3_aa: CASSLLPPRGANEKLFF
cdr3_nt: TGTGCCAGCAGCTTGCTTCCCCCCCGCGGGGCTAATGAAAAACTGTTTTTT

v_call: TRBV19
d_call: TRBD2
clone_size: once
j_call: TRBJ2-2
cdr3_aa: CASTKRTSVDRELFF
cdr3_nt: TGTGCCAGTACGAAGAGGACTAGCGTCGATCGGGAGCTGTTTTTT

v_call: TRBV19
d_call: NA
clone_size: NA
j_call: TRBJ1-2
cdr3_aa: CASSSVRSAGYTF
cdr3_nt: TGTGCCAGTAGTTCAGTCAGGTCGGCCGGCTACACCTTC

v_call: TRBV6-9
d_call: TRBD2
clone_size: NA
j_call: TRBJ2-1
cdr3_aa: CASTLAGGPREQFF
cdr3_nt: TGTGCCAGCACCTTAGCGGGGGGGCCCCGTGAGCAGTTCTTC

v_call: TRBV19
d_call: NA
clone_size: NA
j_call: TRBJ1-6
cdr3_aa: CASSLQGNSPLHF
cdr3_nt: TGTGCCAGTAGTTTGCAGGGTAATTCACCCCTCCACTTT

v_call: TRBV3-1/TRBV3-2
d_call: TRBD2
clone_size: once
j_call: TRBJ2-7
cdr3_aa: CASSQAGDSGGFEQYF
cdr3_nt: TGTGCCAGCAGCCAAGCCGGGGATAGCGGGGGGTTCGAGCAGTACTTC

v_call: TRBV7-9
d_call: TRBD1
clone_size: NA
j_call: TRBJ1-1
cdr3_aa: CASSGWMGQANTEAFF
cdr3_nt: TGTGCCAGCAGCGGATGGATGGGACAGGCGAACACTGAAGCTTTCTTT

v_call: TRBV5-4
d_call: NA
clone_size: NA
j_call: TRBJ1-5
cdr3_aa: CASSSDSQPQHF
cdr3_nt: TGTGCCAGCAGCTCGGACAGTCAGCCCCAGCATTTT

v_call: TRBV28
d_call: NA
clone_size: once
j_call: TRBJ2-3
cdr3_aa: CASSLRTDTQYF
cdr3_nt: TGTGCCAGCAGCCTCCGCACAGATACGCAGTATTTT

v_call: TRBV5-1
d_call: TRBD2
clone_size: NA
j_call: TRBJ2-3
cdr3_aa: CASSLGLAGGPNLADTQYF
cdr3_nt: TGCGCCAGCAGCTTGGGTCTGGCGGGGGGCCCAAACCTTGCAGATACGCAGTATTTT

v_call: TRBV19
d_call: NA
clone_size: NA
j_call: TRBJ2-2
cdr3_aa: CASSIVRGAAANTGELFF
cdr3_nt: TGTGCCAGTAGTATAGTCCGGGGAGCAGCAGCGAACACCGGGGAGCTGTTTTTT

v_call: TRBV9
d_call: TRBD2
clone_size: NA
j_call: TRBJ2-1
cdr3_aa: CASSASGLAGNEQFF
cdr3_nt: TGTGCCAGCAGCGCTTCGGGACTAGCAGGCAATGAGCAGTTCTTC

v_call: TRBV5-1
d_call: NA
clone_size: few
j_call: TRBJ1-6
cdr3_aa: CASSLSDTPNSPLHF
cdr3_nt: TGCGCCAGCAGCTTGTCCGACACGCCTAATTCACCCCTCCACTTT

v_call: TRBV7-3
d_call: NA
clone_size: NA
j_call: TRBJ2-1
cdr3_aa: CASSQAGEGQFF
cdr3_nt: TGTGCCAGCAGCCAAGCGGGCGAGGGTCAGTTCTTC

v_call: TRBV7-3
d_call: NA
clone_size: NA
j_call: TRBJ2-5
cdr3_aa: CASSLMGTPQETQYF
cdr3_nt: TGTGCCAGCAGCTTAATGGGGACACCGCAAGAGACCCAGTACTTC

v_call: TRBV7-2
d_call: TRBD1
clone_size: NA
j_call: TRBJ1-6
cdr3_aa: CASSLDRESPLHF
cdr3_nt: TGTGCCAGCAGCCTGGACAGGGAATCACCCCTCCACTTT

v_call: TRBV4-1
d_call: TRBD1
clone_size: NA
j_call: TRBJ1-1
cdr3_aa: CASSQDWGGQGVPEAFF
cdr3_nt: TGCGCCAGCAGCCAAGATTGGGGGGGACAGGGAGTCCCTGAAGCTTTCTTT

v_call: TRBV24-1
d_call: TRBD2
clone_size: NA
j_call: TRBJ2-3
cdr3_aa: CATSETTSATDTQYF
cdr3_nt: TGTGCCACCAGTGAGACGACTAGCGCCACAGATACGCAGTATTTT

v_call: TRBV11-2
d_call: TRBD1
clone_size: NA
j_call: TRBJ2-2
cdr3_aa: CASTLWGTGENTGELFF
cdr3_nt: TGTGCCAGCACCCTATGGGGGACAGGGGAAAACACCGGGGAGCTGTTTTTT

v_call: TRBV7-9
d_call: NA
clone_size: NA
j_call: TRBJ2-5
cdr3_aa: CASSNHRGETQYF
cdr3_nt: TGTGCCAGCAGCAACCACCGGGGAGAGACCCAGTACTTC

v_call: TRBV3-1/TRBV3-2
d_call: TRBD1
clone_size: NA
j_call: TRBJ1-1
cdr3_aa: CASSPRDRGGEAFF
cdr3_nt: TGTGCCAGCAGCCCCCGGGACAGGGGTGGAGAAGCTTTCTTT

v_call: TRBV7-6
d_call: NA
clone_size: NA
j_call: TRBJ2-5
cdr3_aa: CASSLRGAGEETQYF
cdr3_nt: TGTGCCAGCAGCTTACGGGGGGCGGGGGAAGAGACCCAGTACTTC

v_call: TRBV6-5
d_call: NA
clone_size: NA
j_call: TRBJ2-7
cdr3_aa: CASRWGGPEQYF
cdr3_nt: TGTGCCAGCAGGTGGGGCGGTCCGGAGCAGTACTTC

v_call: TRBV3-1/TRBV3-2
d_call: TRBD2
clone_size: NA
j_call: TRBJ2-1
cdr3_aa: CASSPQALAGGRNEQFF
cdr3_nt: TGTGCCAGCAGCCCCCAGGCGCTAGCGGGGGGAAGAAATGAGCAGTTCTTC

v_call: TRBV11-2
d_call: TRBD1
clone_size: NA
j_call: TRBJ2-7
cdr3_aa: CASSSEGAVGYEQYF
cdr3_nt: TGTGCCAGCAGCTCTGAGGGGGCAGTTGGGTACGAGCAGTACTTC

v_call: TRBV5-1
d_call: NA
clone_size: NA
j_call: TRBJ2-2
cdr3_aa: CASSLAGIKNTGELFF
cdr3_nt: TGCGCCAGCAGCTTGGCCGGGATTAAGAACACCGGGGAGCTGTTTTTT

v_call: TRBV5-4
d_call: TRBD1
clone_size: few
j_call: TRBJ2-2
cdr3_aa: CASSPGQVYTGELFF
cdr3_nt: TGTGCCAGCAGTCCGGGACAGGTCTACACCGGGGAGCTGTTTTTT

v_call: TRBV28
d_call: NA
clone_size: few
j_call: TRBJ2-7
cdr3_aa: CASSTPWAGSEQYF
cdr3_nt: TGTGCCAGCAGTACCCCCTGGGCAGGGTCGGAACAGTACTTC

v_call: TRBV10-1
d_call: TRBD2
clone_size: NA
j_call: TRBJ2-3
cdr3_aa: CASSDRLGLAGGTDTQYF
cdr3_nt: TGCGCCAGCAGTGACCGGCTAGGACTAGCGGGGGGGACGGATACGCAGTATTTT

v_call: TRBV21-1
d_call: NA
clone_size: NA
j_call: TRBJ2-1
cdr3_aa: CASSAHSTRDSNEQFF
cdr3_nt: TGTGCCAGCAGCGCTCACAGTACGCGGGACAGCAATGAGCAGTTCTTC

v_call: TRBV7-9
d_call: TRBD1
clone_size: NA
j_call: TRBJ2-3
cdr3_aa: CASSSGGSSTDTQYF
cdr3_nt: TGTGCCAGCAGCTCAGGGGGCTCTAGCACAGATACGCAGTATTTT

v_call: TRBV19
d_call: NA
clone_size: NA
j_call: TRBJ1-5
cdr3_aa: CASSHGNQPQHF
cdr3_nt: TGTGCCAGTAGTCACGGTAATCAGCCCCAGCATTTT